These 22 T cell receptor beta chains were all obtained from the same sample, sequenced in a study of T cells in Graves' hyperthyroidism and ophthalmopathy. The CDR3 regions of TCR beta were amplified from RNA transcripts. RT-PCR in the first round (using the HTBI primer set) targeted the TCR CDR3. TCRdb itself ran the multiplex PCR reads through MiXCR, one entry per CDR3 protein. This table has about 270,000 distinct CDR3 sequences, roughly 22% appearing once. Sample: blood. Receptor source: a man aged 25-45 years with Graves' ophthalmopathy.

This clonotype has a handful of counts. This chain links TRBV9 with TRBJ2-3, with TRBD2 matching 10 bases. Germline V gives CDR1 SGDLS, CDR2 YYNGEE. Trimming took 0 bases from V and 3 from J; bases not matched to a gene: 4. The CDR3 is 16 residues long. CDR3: CASSVGVSGRTDTQYF. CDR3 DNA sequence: TGTGCCAGCAGCGTAGGTGTTAGCGGGAGGACAGATACGCAGTATTTT.

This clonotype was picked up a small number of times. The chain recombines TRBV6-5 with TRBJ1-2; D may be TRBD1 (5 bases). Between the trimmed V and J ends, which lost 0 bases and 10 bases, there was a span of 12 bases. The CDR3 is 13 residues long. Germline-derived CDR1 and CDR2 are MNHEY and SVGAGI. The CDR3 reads CASSYSTRGTYTF. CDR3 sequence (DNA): TGTGCCAGCAGTTACTCGACTAGGGGTACCTACACCTTC.

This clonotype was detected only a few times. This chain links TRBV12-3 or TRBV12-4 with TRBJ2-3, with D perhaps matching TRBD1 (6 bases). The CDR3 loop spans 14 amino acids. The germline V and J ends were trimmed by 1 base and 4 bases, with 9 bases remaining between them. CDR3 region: CASSLDRVSDTQYF. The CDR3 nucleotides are TGTGCCAGCAGTTTAGACAGGGTATCAGATACGCAGTATTTT.

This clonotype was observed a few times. CDR3 region: CSARDWSGSYEQYF. CDR3 DNA: TGCAGTGCTAGAGATTGGTCGGGCTCCTACGAGCAGTACTTC. This sequence joins TRBV20-1 and TRBJ2-7; unclear D gene. Germline V gene sequence: CDR1 DFQATT, CDR2 SNEGSKA (reference sequence). Trimming shortened V by 0 bases and J by 0 bases, and 9 bases separated the two germline ends. CDR3 length equals 14 residues.

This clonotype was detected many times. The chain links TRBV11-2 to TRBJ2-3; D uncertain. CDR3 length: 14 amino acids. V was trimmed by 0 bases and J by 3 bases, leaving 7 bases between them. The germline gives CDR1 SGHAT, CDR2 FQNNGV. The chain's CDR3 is CASSLDAATDTQYF. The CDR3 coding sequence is TGTGCCAGCAGCTTAGATGCGGCGACAGATACGCAGTATTTT.

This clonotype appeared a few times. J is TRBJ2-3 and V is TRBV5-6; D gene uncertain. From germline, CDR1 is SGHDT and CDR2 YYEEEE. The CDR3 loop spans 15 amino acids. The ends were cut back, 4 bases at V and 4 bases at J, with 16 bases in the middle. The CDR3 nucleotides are TGTGCCAGCAGCAAAGGTGTGGGAAGCCCAGATACGCAGTATTTT. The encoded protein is CASSKGVGSPDTQYF.

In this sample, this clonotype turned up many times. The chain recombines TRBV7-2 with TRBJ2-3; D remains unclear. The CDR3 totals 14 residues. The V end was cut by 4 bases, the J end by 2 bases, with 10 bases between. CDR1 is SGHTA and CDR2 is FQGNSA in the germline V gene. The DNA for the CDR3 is TGTGCCAGCAGCTCCCAGGCCTACACAGATACGCAGTATTTT. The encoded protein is CASSSQAYTDTQYF.

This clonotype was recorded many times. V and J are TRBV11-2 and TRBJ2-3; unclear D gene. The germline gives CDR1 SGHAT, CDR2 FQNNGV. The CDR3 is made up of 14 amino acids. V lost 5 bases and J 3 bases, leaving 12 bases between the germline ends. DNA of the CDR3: TGTGCCAGCAGCCCTAGTATTGGGACAGATACGCAGTATTTT. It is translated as CASSPSIGTDTQYF.

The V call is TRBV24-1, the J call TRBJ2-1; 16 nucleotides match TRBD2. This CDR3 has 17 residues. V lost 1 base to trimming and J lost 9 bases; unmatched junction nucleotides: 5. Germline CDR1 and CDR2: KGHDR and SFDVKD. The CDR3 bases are TGTGCCACCAGTGATTTAGCCGGGACTAGCGGGAGGGGTGAGCAGTTCTTC. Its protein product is CATSDLAGTSGRGEQFF.

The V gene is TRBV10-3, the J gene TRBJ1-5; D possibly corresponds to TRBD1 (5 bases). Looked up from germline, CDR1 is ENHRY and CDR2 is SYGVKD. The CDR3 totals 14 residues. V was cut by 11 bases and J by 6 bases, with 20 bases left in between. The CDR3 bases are TGTGCCTCTAAGGAAGGACCCAGGGTTCAGCCCCAGCATTTT. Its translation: CASKEGPRVQPQHF.

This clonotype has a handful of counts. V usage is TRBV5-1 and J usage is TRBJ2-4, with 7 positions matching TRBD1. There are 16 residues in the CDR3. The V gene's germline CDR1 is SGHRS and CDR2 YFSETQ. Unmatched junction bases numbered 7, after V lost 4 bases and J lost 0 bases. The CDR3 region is CASSERDSSAKNIQYF. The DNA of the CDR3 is TGCGCCAGCAGCGAACGGGACAGTTCAGCCAAAAACATTCAGTACTTC.

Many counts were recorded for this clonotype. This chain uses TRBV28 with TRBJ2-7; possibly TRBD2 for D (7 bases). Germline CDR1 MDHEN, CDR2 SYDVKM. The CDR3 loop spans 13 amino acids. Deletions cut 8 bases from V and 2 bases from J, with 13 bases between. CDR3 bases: TGTGCCAGCGGCAAAGGGGGGGCCTACGAGCAGTACTTC. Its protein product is CASGKGGAYEQYF.

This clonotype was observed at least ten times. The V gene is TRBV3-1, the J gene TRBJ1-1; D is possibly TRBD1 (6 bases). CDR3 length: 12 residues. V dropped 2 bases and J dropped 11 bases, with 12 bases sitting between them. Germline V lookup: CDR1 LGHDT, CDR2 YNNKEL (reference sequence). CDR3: CASSQYRAGAFF. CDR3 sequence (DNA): TGTGCCAGCAGCCAATACAGGGCTGGGGCTTTCTTT.

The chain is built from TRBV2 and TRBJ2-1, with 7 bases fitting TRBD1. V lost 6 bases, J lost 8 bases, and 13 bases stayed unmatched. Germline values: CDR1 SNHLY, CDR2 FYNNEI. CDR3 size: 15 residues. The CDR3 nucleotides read TGTGCCAGCAGGAGACAGGGAATTCTTGAGTATGAGCAGTTCTTC. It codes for CASRRQGILEYEQFF.

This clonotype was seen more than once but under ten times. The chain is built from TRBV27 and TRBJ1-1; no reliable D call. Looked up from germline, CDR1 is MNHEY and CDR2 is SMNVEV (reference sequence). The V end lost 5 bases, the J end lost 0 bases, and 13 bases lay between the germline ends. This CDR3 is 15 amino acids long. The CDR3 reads CASSKRGTMNTEAFF. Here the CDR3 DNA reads TGTGCCAGCAGTAAAAGAGGCACCATGAACACTGAAGCTTTCTTT.

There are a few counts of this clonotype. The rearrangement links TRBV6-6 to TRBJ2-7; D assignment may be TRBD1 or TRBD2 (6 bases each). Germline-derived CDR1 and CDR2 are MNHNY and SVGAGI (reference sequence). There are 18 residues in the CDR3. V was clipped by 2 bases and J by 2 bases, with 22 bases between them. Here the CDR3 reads CASSYLNARDGGTYEQYF. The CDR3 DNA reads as TGTGCCAGCAGTTACCTCAACGCCCGGGACGGGGGCACCTACGAGCAGTACTTC.

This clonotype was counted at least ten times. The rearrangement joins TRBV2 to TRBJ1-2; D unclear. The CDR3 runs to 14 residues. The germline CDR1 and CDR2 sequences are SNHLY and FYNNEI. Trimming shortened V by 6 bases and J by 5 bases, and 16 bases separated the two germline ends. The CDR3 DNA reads TGTGCCAGCAGCTCGGACCTAACTGTATATGGCTACACCTTC. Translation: CASSSDLTVYGYTF. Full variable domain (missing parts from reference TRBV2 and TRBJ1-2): EPEVTQTPSHQVTQMGQEVILRCVPISNHLYFYWYRQILGQKVEFLVSFYNNEISEKSEIFDDQFSVERPDGSNFTLKIRSTKLEDSAMYFCASSSDLTVYGYTFGSGTRLTVV.

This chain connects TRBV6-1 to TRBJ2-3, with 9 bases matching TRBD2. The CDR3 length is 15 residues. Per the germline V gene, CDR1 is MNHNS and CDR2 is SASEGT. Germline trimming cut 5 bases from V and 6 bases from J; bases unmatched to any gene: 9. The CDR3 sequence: CASSRLAGSADTQYF. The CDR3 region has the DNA TGTGCCAGCAGTCGGCTAGCGGGATCGGCGGATACGCAGTATTTT.

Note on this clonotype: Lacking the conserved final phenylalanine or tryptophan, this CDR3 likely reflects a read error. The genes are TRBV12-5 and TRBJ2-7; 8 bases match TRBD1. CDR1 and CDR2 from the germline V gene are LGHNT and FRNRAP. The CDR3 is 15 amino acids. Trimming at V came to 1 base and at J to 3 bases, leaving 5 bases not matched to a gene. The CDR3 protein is CASGLAPGGFYEQYL. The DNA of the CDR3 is TGTGCTAGTGGTTTGGCGCCAGGGGGCTTCTACGAGCAGTACCTC.

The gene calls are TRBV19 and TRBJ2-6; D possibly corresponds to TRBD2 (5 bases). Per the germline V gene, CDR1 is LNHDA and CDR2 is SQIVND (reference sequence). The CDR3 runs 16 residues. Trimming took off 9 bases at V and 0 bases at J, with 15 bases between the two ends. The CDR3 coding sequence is TGTGCCAGCAAAGTAGGACGGGACTCTGGGGCCAACGTCCTGACTTTC. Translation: CASKVGRDSGANVLTF.

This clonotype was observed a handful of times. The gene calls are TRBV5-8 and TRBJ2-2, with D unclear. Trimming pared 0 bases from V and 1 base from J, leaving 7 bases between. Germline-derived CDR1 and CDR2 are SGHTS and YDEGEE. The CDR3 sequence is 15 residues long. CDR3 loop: CASSLAVWNTGELFF. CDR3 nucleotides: TGTGCCAGCAGCTTGGCGGTCTGGAACACCGGGGAGCTGTTTTTT.

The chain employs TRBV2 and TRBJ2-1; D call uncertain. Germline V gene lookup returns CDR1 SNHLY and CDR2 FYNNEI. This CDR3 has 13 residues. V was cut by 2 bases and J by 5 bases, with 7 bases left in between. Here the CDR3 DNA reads TGTGCCAGCAGTGAAAGGCAGAACAATGAGCAGTTCTTC. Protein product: CASSERQNNEQFF.